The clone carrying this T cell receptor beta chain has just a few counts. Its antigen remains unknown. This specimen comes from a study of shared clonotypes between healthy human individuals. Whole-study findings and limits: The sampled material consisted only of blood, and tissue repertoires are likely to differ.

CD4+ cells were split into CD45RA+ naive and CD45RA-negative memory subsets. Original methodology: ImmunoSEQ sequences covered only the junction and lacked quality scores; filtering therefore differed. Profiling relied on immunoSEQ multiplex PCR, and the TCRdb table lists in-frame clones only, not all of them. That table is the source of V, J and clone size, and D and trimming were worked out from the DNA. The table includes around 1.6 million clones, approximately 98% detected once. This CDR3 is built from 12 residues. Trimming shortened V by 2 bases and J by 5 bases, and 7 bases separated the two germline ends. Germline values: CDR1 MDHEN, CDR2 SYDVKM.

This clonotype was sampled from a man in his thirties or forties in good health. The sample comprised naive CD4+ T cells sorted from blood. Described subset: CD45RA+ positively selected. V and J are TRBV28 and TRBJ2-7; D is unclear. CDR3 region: CASSLVGHEQYF. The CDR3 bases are TGTGCCAGCAGTTTAGTCGGCCACGAGCAGTACTTC.